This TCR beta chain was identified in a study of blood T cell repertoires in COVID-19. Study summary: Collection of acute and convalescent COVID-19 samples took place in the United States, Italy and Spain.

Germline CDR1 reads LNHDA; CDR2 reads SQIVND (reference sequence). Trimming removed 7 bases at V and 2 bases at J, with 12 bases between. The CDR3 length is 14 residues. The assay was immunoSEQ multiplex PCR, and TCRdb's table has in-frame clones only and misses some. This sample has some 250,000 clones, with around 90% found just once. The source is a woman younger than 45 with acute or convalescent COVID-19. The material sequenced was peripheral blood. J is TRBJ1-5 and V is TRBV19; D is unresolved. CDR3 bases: TGTGCCAGTACGGTGGGAGTTGGCAATCAGCCCCAGCATTTT. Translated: CASTVGVGNQPQHF. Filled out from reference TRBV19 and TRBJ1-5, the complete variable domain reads DGGITQSPKYLFRKEGQNVTLSCEQNLNHDAMYWYRQDPGQGLRLIYYSQIVNDFQKGDIAEGYSVSREKKESFPLTVTSAQKNPTAFYLCASTVGVGNQPQHFGDGTRLSIL.